This is a list of T cell receptor beta chains from one sample in a study of CXCR3-negative and CXCR3-positive naive CD8 T cells. TCRdb reanalyzed the 5' RACE reads and collapses them to one entry per CDR3 protein, without DNA. This repertoire includes 130,000 to 150,000 distinct CDR3 sequences. The sample consisted of naive CXCR3+ CD8+ T cells from blood. The origin of the receptors is a human donor in good health. Some clones in this sample may be carry-over from other donors' samples. Both conserved end residues are part of each CDR3. Fields, in order: J gene, V gene, CDR3 protein.

>TRBJ2-1|TRBV20-1
CSARAMRDHLDEQFF
>TRBJ2-3|TRBV7-3
CATGTGVDTQYF
>TRBJ2-5|TRBV7-8
CASSFSYRGQETQYF
>TRBJ2-3|TRBV28
CASSLTGGRDTQYF
>TRBJ1-6|TRBV5-1
CASSLVGAGHNSPLHF
>TRBJ2-1|TRBV5-1
CASSLMGTGVYEQFF
>TRBJ2-7|TRBV9
CASSVGTGDSYEQYF
>TRBJ2-5|TRBV7-8
CASSLAPGQASETQYF
>TRBJ1-2|TRBV7-9
CASSSITYGYTF
>TRBJ2-7|TRBV28
CASSGDRGEYEQYF
>TRBJ2-1|TRBV29-1
CSVVTGSYNGQFF
>TRBJ2-3|TRBV28
CASSLDGLLPGKDTQYF
>TRBJ2-2|TRBV2
CAIYFSGGGGTGELFF
>TRBJ2-1|TRBV7-8
CASSSPGQTYNEQFF
>TRBJ2-2|TRBV5-1
CASSPTGIPGELFF
>TRBJ2-1|TRBV12-3/TRBV12-4
CASSSRDRGHNEQFF
>TRBJ2-5|TRBV5-4
CASSAGLAGGNLVETQYF
>TRBJ2-7|TRBV29-1
CSVPQGADEQYF
>TRBJ2-1|TRBV6-5
CASREQGFSYNEQFF
>TRBJ2-3|TRBV9
CASSAREEVTDTQYF
>TRBJ1-2|TRBV13
CASSLVTAGYGYTF
>TRBJ2-5|TRBV24-1
CATSDSGQYGETQYF
>TRBJ2-2|TRBV28
CASFKGTGELFF
>TRBJ2-7|TRBV11-1
CASSFGTGVYEQYF
>TRBJ1-2|TRBV29-1
CSARDTLDSSYTF
>TRBJ1-5|TRBV5-1
CASSPGQGGPNQPQHF
>TRBJ2-1|TRBV10-3
CAVQGPGANEQFF
>TRBJ1-4|TRBV6-1
CASSEAGTGEGKLFF
>TRBJ2-7|TRBV5-6
CASSLGPGTYEQYF
>TRBJ2-3|TRBV11-2
CASRSVPTDTQYF
>TRBJ1-2|TRBV29-1
CSVVDVLRGHGYTF
>TRBJ2-7|TRBV12-3/TRBV12-4
CASSRGSYEQYF
>TRBJ2-1|TRBV2
CASRALTSGSGNEQFF
>TRBJ2-2|TRBV7-9
CASSLAPGTGGSTGELFF
>TRBJ2-7|TRBV29-1
CSVVRTGRDEQYF
>TRBJ2-5|TRBV27
CASNPRGSQETQYF
>TRBJ2-5|TRBV7-9
CASSYYEGLAGEETQYF
>TRBJ2-5|TRBV6-4
CAAVGDNGETQYF
>TRBJ2-1|TRBV7-9
CASSPVWGGPLNNEQFF
>TRBJ2-2|TRBV29-1
CSVEEDGRAPGELFF
>TRBJ2-1|TRBV7-9
CASSHRPGKGTNEQFF
>TRBJ2-1|TRBV12-3/TRBV12-4
CASSLVVAGVDEQFF
>TRBJ2-2|TRBV29-1
CSVHQSGELFF
>TRBJ2-7|TRBV29-1
CSVGGRSYEQYF
>TRBJ1-1|TRBV5-1
CASSLVGQGNTEAFF
>TRBJ1-2|TRBV12-5
CASGTTGGHGYTF
>TRBJ2-2|TRBV7-9
CASSLDRSANTGELFF
>TRBJ2-7|TRBV14
CASSRTDDYEQYF
>TRBJ2-1|TRBV19
CASSIIGGRDTYNEQFF
>TRBJ2-7|TRBV7-9
CASSSLTGISPSYEQYF
>TRBJ2-7|TRBV9
CASSVTGQGAYEQYF
>TRBJ2-1|TRBV6-5
CASSSTSGGEQFF
>TRBJ2-1|TRBV5-6
CASSLGGAFYEQFF
>TRBJ1-1|TRBV19
CASSMRTEAFF
>TRBJ1-2|TRBV7-8
CASSLQRTKNYGYTF
>TRBJ2-7|TRBV20-1
CSATPPLNRRTYEQYF
>TRBJ2-7|TRBV7-9
CASSLVNRLDEQYF
>TRBJ2-5|TRBV6-6
CASRNLAGETQYF
>TRBJ1-1|TRBV29-1
CSAIDLRRATEAFF
>TRBJ2-7|TRBV5-1
CASSHVEDYEQYF